What follows are 4 T cell receptor beta chains derived from one specimen sequenced in a study of shared clonotypes between healthy human individuals. TCRdb's table, derived via immunoSEQ multiplex PCR, lists solely in-frame clones and lacks some. The table has 1 million to 1.3 million clones, around 82% seen once. The material sequenced was memory CD4+ T cells from PBMCs. Described subset: CD45RA-negative fraction. The receptors here all came from a man aged 18 to 30 in good health. Some clones in this sample may be carry-over from other donors' samples.

V and J are TRBV28 and TRBJ2-7; the match to TRBD2 covers 9 bases. The V gene end was trimmed by 4 bases and the J gene end by 2 bases; junction bases not matched to a gene: 3. This CDR3 region has 14 residues. Per germline, CDR1 MDHEN and CDR2 SYDVKM. Written as DNA, the CDR3 is TGTGCCAGCAGTTCGACTAGCGGAGCCTACGAGCAGTACTTC. Encoded protein: CASSSTSGAYEQYF.

This clone turned up a few times. Other DNA sequences in this sample translate to the same CDR3. The chain combines TRBV15 with TRBJ2-7, with 13 nucleotides matching TRBD2. This CDR3 has 16 amino acids. Trimming took 1 base from V and 2 from J; bases not matched to a gene: 2. Per germline, CDR1 LNHNV and CDR2 YYDKDF (reference sequence). This chain's CDR3 is CATSRGGTSGTYEQYF. The CDR3 DNA is TGTGCCACCAGCAGAGGCGGGACTAGCGGGACCTACGAGCAGTACTTC.

The chain combines TRBV18 with TRBJ1-5; D perhaps matches TRBD1 (6 bases). Germline V gene lookup returns CDR1 KGHSH and CDR2 LQKENI. Trimming left V 2 bases short and J 0 bases short, with 8 bases between. This CDR3 comprises 15 residues. The CDR3 sequence: CASSPGQPSNQPQHF. The CDR3 nucleotides are TGTGCCAGCTCACCAGGACAGCCTAGCAATCAGCCCCAGCATTTT.

The genes are TRBV27 and TRBJ1-1; D unresolved. The CDR3 is made up of 13 amino acids. Germline-derived CDR1 and CDR2 are MNHEY and SMNVEV (reference sequence). Deletions cut 4 bases from V and 3 bases from J, with 9 bases between. CDR3: CASSWGWDTEAFF. CDR3 nucleotide sequence: TGTGCCAGCAGTTGGGGATGGGACACTGAAGCTTTCTTT.